The 17 T cell receptor beta chains in this list originate from one sample, sequenced in a study of shared clonotypes between healthy human individuals. Here immunoSEQ multiplex PCR was the method, and the copy in TCRdb shows in-frame clones only, minus some. The sample has over a million clones; 95% to 99% are singletons. Sequencing was carried out using naive CD4+ T cells sorted from blood. The subset here: CD45RA+ positively selected. These receptors were taken from a man younger than 45 in good health.

About this clone: Other DNA sequences in this specimen translate into the identical CDR3. The chain uses TRBV5-4 and TRBJ2-1, with D perhaps matching TRBD2 (5 bases). Germline V gives CDR1 SGHNT, CDR2 YYREEE (reference sequence). Between the trimmed V and J ends, which lost 0 bases and 4 bases, there was a span of 8 bases. The length of the CDR3 is 14 residues. DNA for the CDR3: TGTGCCAGCAGCTTGGCCGGGGTTTACAATGAGCAGTTCTTC. Protein product: CASSLAGVYNEQFF.

Notes on this clone: Other DNA sequences in this sample translate to the same CDR3. V gene TRBV27 combines with J gene TRBJ2-6; D is uncertain. The germline CDR1 and CDR2 sequences are MNHEY and SMNVEV (reference sequence). This CDR3 has 13 amino acids. The V end was cut by 7 bases, the J end by 0 bases, with 4 bases between. The CDR3 region has the DNA TGTGCCAGCAAACTCTCTGGGGCCAACGTCCTGACTTTC. This gives the protein CASKLSGANVLTF.

This clone was detected once. The chain is built from TRBV7-2 and TRBJ2-7, with D perhaps TRBD1 (5 bases). CDR3 length: 16 amino acids. Trimming took 2 bases from V and 4 from J, leaving 18 bases between them. Germline CDR1 SGHTA, CDR2 FQGNSA. In DNA form, the CDR3 reads TGTGCCAGCAGCTTAACGAGCCAGGGATTTATGTACGAGCAGTACTTC. Translation: CASSLTSQGFMYEQYF.

The chain is built from TRBV11-2 and TRBJ2-7; TRBD2 is a possible D gene (6 bases). Per the germline V gene, CDR1 is SGHAT and CDR2 is FQNNGV. Deletions cut 5 bases from V and 0 bases from J, with 14 bases between. The CDR3 length is 15 residues. Written as DNA, the CDR3 is TGTGCCAGCAGCCCCGAGCGGGTTAGCTCCTACGAGCAGTACTTC. It encodes CASSPERVSSYEQYF.

As regards this clone: The sample carries other DNA sequences with the same CDR3. The genes are TRBV4-1 and TRBJ2-5; D uncertain. Trimming stripped 1 base from V and 1 base from J, with 4 bases between. The CDR3 is 13 amino acids. Germline V gene lookup returns CDR1 MGHRA and CDR2 YSYEKL. The CDR3 region is CASSQVFQETQYF. CDR3 DNA: TGCGCCAGCAGCCAAGTATTCCAAGAGACCCAGTACTTC.

The rearrangement links TRBV29-1 to TRBJ2-7, with 9 positions matching TRBD2. CDR3 length: 13 amino acids. The V and J ends lost 6 bases and 0 bases, in that order; junction bases with no gene match: 3. Per the germline V gene, CDR1 is SQVTM and CDR2 is ANQGSEA. For the CDR3, the DNA is TGCAGCGTAGCGGGGGGCCGCTCCTACGAGCAGTACTTC. It encodes CSVAGGRSYEQYF.

This chain uses TRBV7-3 with TRBJ2-1, with TRBD2 matching 12 bases. Germline V gene data show CDR1 as SGHTA and CDR2 as FQGTGA. The CDR3 contains 15 residues. V shed 5 bases, J shed 6 bases, and the junction held 5 bases outside the gene matches. This CDR3 is CASSPPGLAGNEQFF. The CDR3 DNA follows: TGTGCCAGCAGCCCACCGGGACTAGCGGGCAATGAGCAGTTCTTC. Together with reference TRBV7-3 and TRBJ2-1, the CDR3 gives the full variable domain: GAGVSQTPSNKVTEKGKYVELRCDPISGHTALYWYRQSLGQGPEFLIYFQGTGAADDSGLPNDRFFAVRPEGSVSTLKIQRTERGDSAVYLCASSPPGLAGNEQFFGPGTRLTVL.

This sequence joins TRBV6-5 and TRBJ2-3; 11 bases fit TRBD1. CDR1 MNHEY and CDR2 SVGAGI come from the germline V gene. With V trimmed by 5 bases and J by 10 bases, 8 bases remained unmatched. The CDR3 covers 14 residues. CDR3 nucleotide sequence: TGTGCCAGCAGTATTGGACAGGGGGCGCGAGCGCAGTATTTT. It translates to CASSIGQGARAQYF.

This chain uses TRBV5-1 with TRBJ2-2; 15 bases map to TRBD2. Per germline, CDR1 SGHRS and CDR2 YFSETQ. V trimming: 3 bases; J trimming: 3 bases; junction bases outside the gene matches: 6. This CDR3 comprises 18 residues. CDR3 region: CASSSGLAGGPYTGELFF. DNA of the CDR3: TGCGCCAGCAGCTCCGGACTAGCGGGAGGGCCTTACACCGGGGAGCTGTTTTTT.

The V call is TRBV27, the J call TRBJ2-7; weak D call: TRBD1 (5 bases). The germline CDR1 and CDR2 sequences are MNHEY and SMNVEV (reference sequence). The CDR3 extends over 15 amino acids. Trimming took 2 bases from V and 2 from J, leaving 13 bases between them. CDR3 DNA: TGTGCCAGCAGTTTAGCAGGGTCCGCACCCTACGAGCAGTACTTC. Protein: CASSLAGSAPYEQYF.

The chain is built from TRBV19 and TRBJ2-5; 8 bases line up with TRBD1. Germline lookup yields CDR1 LNHDA and CDR2 SQIVND (reference sequence). With V trimmed by 2 bases and J by 0 bases, 2 bases remained unmatched. This CDR3 is built from 15 residues. DNA for the CDR3: TGTGCCAGTAGTATAAGACAGGGGTACCAAGAGACCCAGTACTTC. Its protein product is CASSIRQGYQETQYF.

Only one count was recorded for this clone. The sample contains more than one DNA sequence encoding this CDR3. This chain uses TRBV9 with TRBJ1-3; D remains ambiguous. Trimming pared 3 bases from V and 0 bases from J, leaving 7 bases between. CDR3 length: 14 residues. Germline lookup yields CDR1 SGDLS and CDR2 YYNGEE. CDR3 DNA sequence: TGTGCCAGCAGCGATCAGCGCTCTGGAAACACCATATATTTT. It specifies CASSDQRSGNTIYF.

J is TRBJ1-4 and V is TRBV9; 8 positions match TRBD1. CDR1 SGDLS and CDR2 YYNGEE come from the germline V gene. The CDR3 length is 16 residues. V gave up 0 bases and J gave up 7 bases; unmatched junction bases: 8. This CDR3 reads CASSVGGGQGSEKLFF. The CDR3 DNA is TGTGCCAGCAGCGTAGGGGGAGGACAGGGAAGTGAAAAACTGTTTTTT.

The CDR3 nucleotides read TGTGCCAGCAGCAAAAGACAGGGTGACGAGCAGTACTTC. Protein product: CASSKRQGDEQYF. The V and J genes are TRBV7-2 and TRBJ2-7; 7 bases match TRBD1. The germline V gene has CDR1 SGHTA and CDR2 FQGNSA. The CDR3 is 13 amino acids. V shed 5 bases and J 5 bases; nucleotides not matched to a gene: 6.

The chain recombines TRBV6-1 with TRBJ2-3; the match to TRBD1 covers 9 bases. CDR3 length equals 15 residues. The germline CDR1 and CDR2 sequences are MNHNS and SASEGT. V gave up 6 bases and J gave up 4 bases; unmatched junction bases: 8. Here the CDR3 reads CASRVDRGVSDTQYF. The CDR3 DNA is TGTGCCAGCAGGGTTGACAGGGGGGTGTCAGATACGCAGTATTTT.

The chain combines TRBV7-3 with TRBJ2-5; D gene unclear. The V and J ends lost 3 bases and 2 bases respectively, with 7 bases between them. This CDR3 is built from 13 residues. Germline lookup yields CDR1 SGHTA and CDR2 FQGTGA. CDR3 bases: TGTGCCAGCAGCTTTAACAGACAAGAGACCCAGTACTTC. This codes for CASSFNRQETQYF. The variable domain in full, with the rest retrieved from reference TRBV7-3 and TRBJ2-5, is GAGVSQTPSNKVTEKGKYVELRCDPISGHTALYWYRQSLGQGPEFLIYFQGTGAADDSGLPNDRFFAVRPEGSVSTLKIQRTERGDSAVYLCASSFNRQETQYFGPGTRLLVL.

The chain links TRBV9 to TRBJ2-3; 9 bases line up with TRBD2. J was trimmed by 6 bases and V by 0 bases; bases with no gene match: 14. The length of the CDR3 is 18 residues. Germline CDR1 reads SGDLS; CDR2 reads YYNGEE. The CDR3: CASSVDSGGRGIGDTQYF. The CDR3 DNA is TGTGCCAGCAGCGTAGATTCTGGCGGGAGGGGGATTGGGGATACGCAGTATTTT.